This T cell receptor (beta chain) was recovered during a study of T cells in Graves' hyperthyroidism and ophthalmopathy. Study findings and constraints: Also found in blood were most expanded thyroid clonotypes above 0.001.

The TCR beta CDR3 regions underwent amplification using RNA transcripts as the source. TCR CDR3 regions were first amplified by RT-PCR with HTBI primers. TCRdb analysed the multiplex PCR reads with MiXCR anew, one entry per CDR3 protein. The data contain 150,000 to 200,000 distinct CDR3 sequences, 15% to 20% of them singletons. It was considered stable Graves' hyperthyroidism when ophthalmopathy did not progress within 18 months. The study excluded patients with uncontrolled infection, other autoimmune disease, pregnancy or lactation. Germline V gene data show CDR1 as SNHLY and CDR2 as FYNNEI. With 1 base clipped from V and 9 bases from J, the junction kept 1 base outside the gene matches. This CDR3 has 13 amino acids. Many counts were recorded for this clonotype. Its antigen is undetermined.

The sample taken for sequencing was blood. The sequence derives from a woman between 50 and 59 years old with Graves' hyperthyroidism. The V call is TRBV2, the J call TRBJ2-1, with 9 positions matching TRBD1. The CDR3 protein is CASSEGTGVEQFF. As DNA, the CDR3 is TGTGCCAGCAGTGAAGGGACAGGGGTTGAGCAGTTCTTC.